These 30 T cell receptor beta chains originate from one sample sequenced in a study of T cell repertoires in cytomegalovirus infection. Their specific antigens are unknown. One entry per CDR3 protein results from TCRdb running MiXCR on the reads. The table lists approximately 300,000 distinct CDR3 sequences, just under 25% of them singletons. Source: cultured PBMCs, taken from culture after CMV antigen stimulation. The receptors here all came from a human donor in good health (CMV status not recorded). Some clones in this sample may be carry-over from other donors' samples.

A single count supports this clonotype. In this CDR3 the conserved last residue, phenylalanine or tryptophan, is missing, so a read error is likely. V is TRBV6-2 or TRBV6-3 and J is TRBJ2-7; tentative D call: TRBD2 (6 bases). Germline V gene data show CDR1 as MNHEY and CDR2 as SVGEGT. CDR3 length: 14 amino acids. Trimming removed 7 bases from V and 3 bases from J, with 16 bases in between. CDR3 sequence (DNA): TGTGCCAGCAACGCCCGACTAGAGATCTACGAGCAGTACTAC. Protein product: CASNARLEIYEQYY.

Only a few counts were recorded for this clonotype. The chain links TRBV6-2 or TRBV6-3 to TRBJ2-1, with TRBD2 matching 9 bases. This CDR3 comprises 13 residues. J lost 4 bases, V lost 9 bases, and 4 bases had no gene match. Germline CDR1 and CDR2: MNHEY and SVGEGT. CDR3 sequence: CARTLAGYNEQFF. CDR3 nucleotide sequence: TGTGCCAGGACTCTAGCGGGATACAATGAGCAGTTCTTC.

For this clonotype: This may come from a read error, since a much larger clone is one base off. The V gene is TRBV12-3 or TRBV12-4, the J gene TRBJ2-1, with 7 bases aligning to TRBD2. This CDR3 comprises 14 residues. J lost 6 bases, V lost 6 bases, and 8 bases had no gene match. The CDR3 protein is CASRGTRGGNEQFF. CDR3 nucleotide sequence: TGTGCCAGCAGAGGAACCCGCGGGGGCAATGAGCAGTTCTTC.

This clonotype has a handful of counts. V is TRBV7-3 and J is TRBJ2-1, with D uncertain. Between the trimmed V and J ends, which lost 2 bases and 7 bases, there was a span of 15 bases. The CDR3 covers 15 residues. Per the germline V gene, CDR1 is SGHTA and CDR2 is FQGTGA. DNA for the CDR3: TGTGCCAGCAGCTTAGTCGGGCCCTCCCGGAATGAGCAGTTCTTC. Its protein is CASSLVGPSRNEQFF.

The chain uses TRBV5-4 and TRBJ1-6; weak D call: TRBD1 (5 bases). Germline V gene sequence: CDR1 SGHNT, CDR2 YYREEE (reference sequence). This CDR3 region has 16 residues. With 3 bases removed from V and 9 bases from J, the gap between germline ends came to 19 bases. The CDR3 is CASSWRATGSGSPLHF. In nucleotides, the CDR3 is TGTGCCAGCAGCTGGAGGGCAACAGGTAGCGGTTCACCCCTCCACTTT.

The table lists this clonotype with many counts. The chain has TRBV6-9 and TRBJ1-4; the D gene is possibly TRBD1 (5 bases). Looked up from germline, CDR1 is MNHGY and CDR2 is SVAAGI. V lost 6 bases to trimming and J lost 0 bases, with 23 bases between them. The CDR3 spans 19 residues. CDR3 bases: TGTGCCAGCAGGCCGATCGGCGGCAGGGACGAAGCAACTAATGAAAAACTGTTTTTT. Encoded protein: CASRPIGGRDEATNEKLFF.

This clonotype was observed at least ten times. The chain is built from TRBV7-8 and TRBJ1-2, with TRBD1 identical over 7 bases. From germline, CDR1 is SGHVS and CDR2 FQNEAQ. Germline trimming cut 5 bases from V and 4 bases from J; bases unmatched to any gene: 7. The CDR3 has 14 amino acids. As DNA, the CDR3 is TGTGCCAGCAGCCAGAGACAGGGCGCCTATGGCTACACCTTC. Translation: CASSQRQGAYGYTF.

This chain joins TRBV14 and TRBJ1-5, with D possibly TRBD1 on 6 matching bases. The CDR3 runs 16 residues. With 4 bases removed from V and 5 bases from J, the gap between germline ends came to 18 bases. Germline lookup yields CDR1 SGHDN and CDR2 FVKESK. The CDR3 region has the DNA TGTGCCAGCAGCCTATGGGGGGGCGAGATTCATCAGCCCCAGCATTTT. Encoded protein: CASSLWGGEIHQPQHF.

V gene TRBV7-9 combines with J gene TRBJ2-5; the D is unclear. The V gene's germline CDR1 is SEHNR and CDR2 FQNEAQ (reference sequence). CDR3 length: 14 amino acids. V lost 2 bases and J 7 bases, leaving 14 bases between the germline ends. This chain's CDR3 is CASSLNGARLTQYF. CDR3 DNA: TGTGCCAGCAGCTTAAATGGCGCCAGATTGACCCAGTACTTC.

The J gene is TRBJ2-2, the V gene TRBV28; D remains unclear. The V end lost 4 bases, the J end lost 5 bases, and 17 bases lay between the germline ends. The CDR3 sequence is 16 residues long. The germline gives CDR1 MDHEN, CDR2 SYDVKM. In DNA, the CDR3 is TGTGCCAGCAGTTCCCACTCGGGCGCGATAACCGGGGAGCTGTTTTTT. Its translation: CASSSHSGAITGELFF.

This clonotype was observed many times. The V and J genes are TRBV7-2 and TRBJ1-1; no clear D gene. V was cut by 5 bases and J by 4 bases, with 8 bases left in between. The CDR3 is 12 amino acids. Germline CDR1 reads SGHTA; CDR2 reads FQGNSA. CDR3 DNA sequence: TGTGCCAGCAGCCCCCGGAGCACTGAAGCTTTCTTT. Amino acid sequence: CASSPRSTEAFF.

This clonotype occurred a few times. The rearrangement uses TRBV7-3 and TRBJ2-3; the match to TRBD1 covers 9 bases. V gave up 5 bases and J gave up 1 base; unmatched junction bases: 4. The CDR3 is made up of 15 amino acids. CDR1 is SGHTA, CDR2 FQGTGA, per germline. The CDR3 loop reads CASSTRTGGTDTQYF. CDR3 nucleotide sequence: TGTGCCAGCAGCACTCGGACAGGGGGCACAGATACGCAGTATTTT.

The V and J genes are TRBV19 and TRBJ1-2; D is ambiguous. V gave up 5 bases and J gave up 3 bases, with 13 bases separating them. In germline, CDR1 is LNHDA, CDR2 SQIVND (reference sequence). The CDR3 totals 14 residues. In DNA form, the CDR3 reads TGTGCCAGTAGTCGGGCGGAAAGGGACTATGGCTACACCTTC. The encoded protein is CASSRAERDYGYTF.

This clonotype has only a few counts. This chain uses TRBV4-3 with TRBJ2-1; 10 bases map to TRBD2. The germline V gene encodes CDR1 LGHNA and CDR2 YSLEER. The CDR3 runs to 17 residues. Germline trimming cut 0 bases from V and 6 bases from J; bases unmatched to any gene: 8. The CDR3 DNA sequence: TGCGCCAGCAGCCAAGACTTAGGTCTAGCGGGAGTCAATGAGCAGTTCTTC. It yields the protein CASSQDLGLAGVNEQFF.

This clonotype was picked up many times. CDR3 protein: CASSFRRTGRYEQYF. The CDR3 nucleotides read TGTGCCAGCAGCTTCAGGCGGACGGGGCGCTACGAGCAGTACTTC. The chain has TRBV11-2 and TRBJ2-7; possibly TRBD1 or TRBD2 for D (5 bases each). The CDR3 runs 15 residues. CDR1 is SGHAT, CDR2 FQNNGV, per germline. V was clipped by 3 bases and J by 3 bases, with 15 bases between them.

This clonotype has only a few counts. The V and J genes are TRBV6-2 or TRBV6-3 and TRBJ2-7; 7 bases align to TRBD1. With 6 bases clipped from V and 2 bases from J, the junction kept 4 bases outside the gene matches. In germline, CDR1 is MNHEY, CDR2 SVGEGT. The CDR3 runs 13 residues. CDR3 protein: CASSRQGTYEQYF. CDR3 coding DNA: TGTGCCAGCAGCCGACAGGGCACCTACGAGCAGTACTTC.

The CDR3 DNA is TGTGCCAGCAGACTAGCGGCAACAGATGAGCAGTTCTTC. Its protein is CASRLAATDEQFF. This sequence joins TRBV6-6 and TRBJ2-1; 8 bases agree with TRBD2. From germline, CDR1 is MNHNY and CDR2 SVGAGI (reference sequence). Trimming removed 6 bases from V and 8 bases from J; junction bases left unmatched: 6. This CDR3 comprises 13 residues.

This clonotype was seen only a few times. The V and J genes are TRBV4-3 and TRBJ1-2, with D possibly being TRBD1 (6 bases). Per germline, CDR1 LGHNA and CDR2 YSLEER. This CDR3 contains 14 residues. The ends were cut back, 4 bases at V and 2 bases at J, with 11 bases in the middle. CDR3 region: CASSRAGVNYGYTF. Here the CDR3 DNA reads TGCGCCAGCAGCCGGGCAGGGGTCAACTATGGCTACACCTTC.

The chain carries TRBV6-5 and TRBJ2-2; the match to TRBD1 covers 7 bases. Germline V lookup: CDR1 MNHEY, CDR2 SVGAGI. J gave up 0 bases and V 5 bases, and 6 bases lay outside the gene matches. There are 16 residues in the CDR3. CDR3 sequence reads: CASSRLGQANTGELFF. The CDR3 DNA is TGTGCCAGCAGTCGCCTCGGACAGGCGAACACCGGGGAGCTGTTTTTT.

This clonotype was detected ten times or more. The chain carries TRBV7-2 and TRBJ2-1; TRBD2 might be the D (5 bases). CDR1 SGHTA and CDR2 FQGNSA come from the germline V gene. The CDR3 is 13 amino acids. V shed 1 base and J shed 10 bases, with 11 bases lying between them. The CDR3 sequence is CASSLVASWEQFF. CDR3 nucleotides: TGTGCCAGCAGCTTAGTGGCTAGCTGGGAGCAGTTCTTC.

This clonotype was counted a few times. Compared with germline, one end of the junction differs, possibly owing to a read error. The rearrangement links TRBV4-3 to TRBJ2-7; D could derive from TRBD1 or TRBD2 (5 bases each). Per the germline V gene, CDR1 is LGHNA and CDR2 is YSLEER. The CDR3 has 15 amino acids. CDR3 amino acids: CASSQEARGPKGPLF. CDR3 nucleotides: TGCGCCAGCAGCCAAGAAGCTCGGGGACCGAAAGGACCTTTATTC.

The chain uses TRBV11-2 and TRBJ2-6, with D maybe TRBD2 (5 bases). The V gene's germline CDR1 is SGHAT and CDR2 FQNNGV. Trimming left V 4 bases short and J 0 bases short, with 25 bases between. This CDR3 comprises 21 residues. The CDR3 reads CASSSYISSGKSPSGANVLTF. The DNA of the CDR3 is TGTGCCAGCAGCTCGTATATTTCATCCGGGAAATCCCCCTCTGGGGCCAACGTCCTGACTTTC.

This clonotype was recorded at least ten times. This sequence joins TRBV7-8 and TRBJ2-7; a possible D gene is TRBD1 (5 bases). V gave up 6 bases and J gave up 2 bases, with 14 bases separating them. CDR3 size: 14 residues. CDR1 SGHVS and CDR2 FQNEAQ come from the germline V gene. CDR3 residues: CASRGPGLAYEQYF. DNA for the CDR3: TGTGCCAGCAGAGGCCCAGGGCTCGCCTACGAGCAGTACTTC.

This clonotype has a count of ten or more. The CDR3 spells CASTRGAGWADTQYF. The CDR3 nucleotides read TGTGCCAGCACCCGCGGTGCGGGCTGGGCAGATACGCAGTATTTT. The rearrangement joins TRBV7-8 to TRBJ2-3; D is possibly TRBD2 (5 bases). CDR1 is SGHVS, CDR2 FQNEAQ, per germline. The CDR3 covers 15 residues. The ends were cut back, 7 bases at V and 4 bases at J, with 18 bases in the middle.

The V gene is TRBV2, the J gene TRBJ2-5; 7 bases are a match to TRBD2. This CDR3 has 15 residues. Germline CDR1 is SNHLY and CDR2 is FYNNEI. V shed 0 bases, J shed 2 bases, and the junction held 3 bases outside the gene matches. CDR3 nucleotides: TGTGCCAGCAGTGAAGCGGGGGGGTTTCAAGAGACCCAGTACTTC. It translates to CASSEAGGFQETQYF.

V and J are TRBV10-3 and TRBJ2-7; TRBD2 matches at 11 bases. V trimming: 7 bases; J trimming: 6 bases; junction bases outside the gene matches: 5. Germline values: CDR1 ENHRY, CDR2 SYGVKD. The CDR3 covers 13 residues. The CDR3 DNA sequence: TGTGCCATCACCCCGGGACTAGCGGCCGAGCAGTACTTC. This sequence encodes CAITPGLAAEQYF.

This clonotype was seen more than once but under ten times. The CDR3 DNA is TGTGCCAGCAGTTTACCCGGGGACCAAGAGACCCAGTACTTC. It codes for CASSLPGDQETQYF. V and J are TRBV12-3 or TRBV12-4 and TRBJ2-5, with D tentatively TRBD2 (5 bases). This CDR3 has 14 amino acids. The germline V and J ends were trimmed by 2 bases and 0 bases, with 7 bases remaining between them.

This clonotype was seen a handful of times. CDR3 bases: TGTGCCAACCGACGCTACACGGACTCTGTCACAGATACGCAGTATTTT. Its protein product is CANRRYTDSVTDTQYF. The chain joins TRBV5-8 to TRBJ2-3, with a tentative D call TRBD2 (5 bases). The CDR3 has 16 residues. V lost 9 bases and J 2 bases, leaving 22 bases between the germline ends. From germline, CDR1 is SGHTS and CDR2 YDEGEE.

This clonotype has at least ten counts. This rearrangement joins TRBV15 to TRBJ1-6; D gene unclear. The germline gives CDR1 LNHNV, CDR2 YYDKDF (reference sequence). This CDR3 contains 16 residues. Trimming pared 2 bases from V and 0 bases from J, leaving 8 bases between. The CDR3 here is CATSRTTSSYNSPLHF. For the CDR3, the DNA is TGTGCCACCAGCAGAACTACGAGCTCCTATAATTCACCCCTCCACTTT.

This clonotype was seen at least ten times. The rearrangement links TRBV12-3 or TRBV12-4 to TRBJ1-1, with a possible D match to TRBD1 (6 bases). CDR3 length: 24 residues. The germline V and J ends were trimmed by 4 bases and 5 bases, with 44 bases remaining between them. This CDR3 reads CASSSIPRDNWGRTDSWGRTEAFF. The CDR3 DNA reads TGTGCCAGCAGTTCAATTCCCCGGGACAATTGGGGCCGTACTGATTCCTGGGGTCGTACTGAAGCTTTCTTT.